This entry lists 6 T cell receptor beta chains sequenced from one sample in a study of cytomegalovirus exposure and HLA in healthy donors. Assay used: immunoSEQ multiplex PCR; TCRdb lists only in-frame clones, some missing. The sample lists some 190,000 clones; more than 70% were seen once. Material for sequencing was PBMCs. These TCRs come from a woman in her late teens or twenties in good health and CMV-seronegative.

The table lists this clone with a few counts. The chain joins TRBV4-1 to TRBJ2-2; weak D call: TRBD1 (5 bases). This CDR3 comprises 17 residues. V gave up 0 bases and J gave up 2 bases, with 13 bases separating them. In germline, CDR1 is MGHRA, CDR2 YSYEKL. This chain's CDR3 is CASSQDRAQANTGELFF. CDR3 nucleotide sequence: TGCGCCAGCAGCCAAGATCGCGCACAGGCCAACACCGGGGAGCTGTTTTTT.

The chain carries TRBV7-2 and TRBJ2-1, with 9 nucleotides matching TRBD2. The CDR3 has 18 residues. Trimming at V came to 2 bases and at J to 9 bases, leaving 17 bases not matched to a gene. Per germline, CDR1 SGHTA and CDR2 FQGNSA. Here the CDR3 DNA reads TGTGCCAGCAGCTTAAATCCCATGTTTAGCGGGAGCTTAGGTGAGCAGTTCTTC. This sequence encodes CASSLNPMFSGSLGEQFF.

The V and J genes are TRBV21-1 and TRBJ1-2. TRBV21-1 is assigned pseudogene status. This CDR3 has 15 amino acids. The CDR3 sequence: CASSKDLAVVYGYTF. The CDR3 bases are TGTGCCAGTAGCAAAGACCTGGCGGTGGTCTATGGCTACACCTTC.

V is TRBV29-1 and J is TRBJ2-7; 11 bases are shared with TRBD1. Unmatched junction bases numbered 18, after V lost 0 bases and J lost 2 bases. Germline V gene lookup returns CDR1 SQVTM and CDR2 ANQGSEA. This CDR3 is 20 amino acids long. The CDR3 DNA reads TGCAGCGTTGAAGAATACACAGGACAGGGGGCTGATGGGTGGACCTACGAGCAGTACTTC. This codes for CSVEEYTGQGADGWTYEQYF.

V is TRBV6-6 and J is TRBJ2-7; possible D gene TRBD1, 7 bases. Germline V gene data show CDR1 as MNHNY and CDR2 as SVGAGI (reference sequence). V was pared by 6 bases and J by 1 base, with 13 bases between. This CDR3 contains 14 residues. CDR3 nucleotide sequence: TGTGCCAGCAGACTACAGGGGAGGTCCTACGAGCAGTACTTC. Translation gives CASRLQGRSYEQYF.

The CDR3 loop is CASSQRLAVGELFF. As DNA, the CDR3 is TGCGCCAGCAGCCAAAGACTAGCTGTCGGGGAGCTGTTTTTT. The rearrangement links TRBV4-1 to TRBJ2-2; TRBD2 aligns across 7 bases. V trimming: 2 bases; J trimming: 7 bases; junction bases outside the gene matches: 4. The CDR3 sequence is 14 residues long. Per the germline V gene, CDR1 is MGHRA and CDR2 is YSYEKL.